A single sample gave rise to the 30 T cell receptor beta chains below, sequenced in a study of glioma-infiltrating T cells. TCR alpha and beta CDR3 regions were amplified from RNA using iRepertoire nested multiplex PCR. TCRdb analysed the multiplex PCR reads with MiXCR anew, one entry per CDR3 protein. The profile covers 10,000 to 15,000 distinct CDR3 sequences, with 26% appearing a single time and 40% to 50% taken by the ten largest. The sample taken for sequencing was glioma tissue, nonneoplastic brain tissue, or PBMCs (not recorded which). Receptor source: a human donor with low-grade glioma or glioblastoma, undergoing nonglioma brain surgery, or in good health (not recorded which).

The table lists this clonotype with a few counts. The chain links TRBV4-1 to TRBJ2-1; 11 nucleotides align to TRBD1. Germline V CDR1 and CDR2: MGHRA, YSYEKL. The CDR3 runs 16 residues. V lost 1 base and J lost 9; bases outside the gene matches: 8. CDR3 in amino acids: CASSQVPGQGVGEQFF. The CDR3 DNA follows: TGCGCCAGCAGCCAAGTCCCGGGACAGGGGGTGGGTGAGCAGTTCTTC.

In its sample, this clonotype was seen many times. The V and J genes are TRBV4-1 and TRBJ2-1; D gene ambiguous. The germline V gene encodes CDR1 MGHRA and CDR2 YSYEKL. Trimming stripped 2 bases from V and 9 bases from J, with 14 bases between. The CDR3 has 14 amino acids. The CDR3 reads CASSQPLSDGEQFF. For the CDR3, the DNA is TGCGCCAGCAGCCAACCCCTGTCTGATGGTGAGCAGTTCTTC.

The CDR3 bases are TGTGCCAGCAGTGTTCTGAACTATGGCTACACCTTC. It encodes CASSVLNYGYTF. V usage is TRBV5-6 and J usage is TRBJ1-2; D is uncertain. The germline V and J ends were trimmed by 5 bases and 2 bases, with 7 bases remaining between them. CDR1 is SGHDT, CDR2 YYEEEE, per germline. This CDR3 contains 12 residues.

In its sample, this clonotype was seen many times. The rearrangement joins TRBV6-1 to TRBJ1-6, with TRBD1 matching over 8 bases. CDR1 and CDR2 from the germline V gene are MNHNS and SASEGT. This CDR3 has 18 residues. With V trimmed by 5 bases and J by 5 bases, 14 bases remained unmatched. The CDR3 here is CASSYGQGFGWDNSPLHF. CDR3 nucleotides: TGTGCCAGCAGTTATGGACAGGGCTTTGGTTGGGATAATTCACCCCTCCACTTT.

The sample holds many counts of this clonotype. The chain is built from TRBV28 and TRBJ2-3; D call uncertain. The CDR3 extends over 15 amino acids. Trimming stripped 6 bases from V and 6 bases from J, with 19 bases between. The V gene's germline CDR1 is MDHEN and CDR2 SYDVKM. CDR3 in DNA: TGTGCCAGCAGCCCGACCGATATGCCTGGGGATACGCAGTATTTT. Its protein is CASSPTDMPGDTQYF.

This chain connects TRBV7-9 to TRBJ2-7; D is uncertain. The germline V gene encodes CDR1 SEHNR and CDR2 FQNEAQ (reference sequence). This CDR3 spans 12 amino acids. V shed 5 bases and J shed 7 bases, with 12 bases lying between them. CDR3 DNA sequence: TGTGCCAGCAGCCAGACCGAACAGGAGCAGTACTTC. This translates into CASSQTEQEQYF.

Concerning this clonotype itself: A read error may explain this, as a much larger clone is one base away. This chain connects TRBV6-5 to TRBJ2-1, with 10 bases aligning to TRBD1. Per the germline V gene, CDR1 is MNHEY and CDR2 is SVGAGI. The CDR3 contains 14 residues. The V and J ends lost 10 bases and 6 bases, in that order; junction bases with no gene match: 9. The CDR3 region is CAIRDDRGPNEQFF. For the CDR3, the DNA is TGTGCCATCAGGGATGACAGGGGGCCCAATGAGCAGTTCTTC.

This clonotype is deemed medium-sized (0.01 to 0.1%). The rearrangement joins TRBV20-1 to TRBJ1-6; no clear D. Trimming stripped 4 bases from V and 5 bases from J, with 6 bases between. Germline V gene data show CDR1 as DFQATT and CDR2 as SNEGSKA (reference sequence). This CDR3 region has 12 residues. In DNA form, the CDR3 reads TGCAGTGCTACAGCCAATAATTCACCCCTCCACTTT. This encodes CSATANNSPLHF.

At least ten counts were recorded for this clonotype. This chain joins TRBV6-1 and TRBJ1-2, with D possibly matching TRBD1 (5 bases). Trimming cost V 4 bases and J 8 bases, with 20 bases left between them. The germline V gene has CDR1 MNHNS and CDR2 SASEGT. The CDR3 extends over 15 amino acids. CDR3 bases: TGTGCCAGCAGTGCCCGCAGGGCCGTCGGAGGAGGCTACACCTTC. It specifies CASSARRAVGGGYTF.

The V call is TRBV11-3, the J call TRBJ2-1, with D uncertain. The CDR3 is 15 residues long. Looked up from germline, CDR1 is SGHNT and CDR2 is YENEEA. The V end was cut by 5 bases, the J end by 0 bases, with 11 bases between. CDR3 DNA: TGTGCCAGCAGCCTCAGATCTAGCTCCTACAATGAGCAGTTCTTC. This codes for CASSLRSSSYNEQFF.

This clonotype was counted ten times or more. The chain couples TRBV20-1 to TRBJ2-1, with TRBD2 identical over 10 bases. Per germline, CDR1 DFQATT and CDR2 SNEGSKA (reference sequence). The CDR3 is 14 amino acids. The V segment lost 6 bases and the J segment 7 bases; nucleotides outside the gene matches: 9. Written as DNA, the CDR3 is TGCAGTGCAGCCAGCGGGAGGGCGGGGAATGAGCAGTTCTTC. It is translated as CSAASGRAGNEQFF.

This clonotype was detected ten times or more. The V call is TRBV6-1, the J call TRBJ2-7; D is tentatively TRBD1 or TRBD2 (5 bases each). The ends were cut back, 5 bases at V and 1 base at J, with 15 bases in the middle. Germline loops: CDR1 MNHNS, CDR2 SASEGT. This CDR3 is 15 amino acids long. CDR3 amino acids: CASSPDPGGSYEQYF. The CDR3 DNA reads TGTGCCAGCAGTCCGGACCCTGGGGGATCCTACGAGCAGTACTTC.

This clonotype showed up many times. V gene TRBV19 combines with J gene TRBJ1-1, with D possibly matching TRBD1 (6 bases). The V end lost 7 bases, the J end lost 5 bases, and 17 bases lay between the germline ends. The germline V gene encodes CDR1 LNHDA and CDR2 SQIVND (reference sequence). This CDR3 spans 14 amino acids. The CDR3 sequence: CASNHGTRGTEAFF. The CDR3 region has the DNA TGTGCCAGTAATCACGGGACAAGGGGGACTGAAGCTTTCTTT.

The chain links TRBV7-9 to TRBJ2-7; D call uncertain. The V and J ends lost 3 bases and 1 base respectively, with 7 bases between them. The CDR3 sequence is 13 residues long. Per the germline V gene, CDR1 is SEHNR and CDR2 is FQNEAQ (reference sequence). The CDR3 is CASSFQISYEQYF. The CDR3 coding sequence is TGTGCCAGCAGCTTCCAGATTTCCTACGAGCAGTACTTC.

This clonotype was counted between two and nine times. The rearrangement links TRBV29-1 to TRBJ1-2; the match to TRBD1 covers 7 bases. Germline lookup yields CDR1 SQVTM and CDR2 ANQGSEA. V shed 6 bases and J 3 bases; nucleotides not matched to a gene: 7. The CDR3 length is 13 residues. The CDR3 DNA reads TGCAGCGTCGCAACAGGGGTTGACTATGGCTACACCTTC. Its translation is CSVATGVDYGYTF.

The sample holds many counts of this clonotype. The chain carries TRBV20-1 and TRBJ1-2; D is ambiguous. Deletions cut 0 bases from V and 3 bases from J, with 8 bases between. The CDR3 spans 13 residues. From germline, CDR1 is DFQATT and CDR2 SNEGSKA (reference sequence). CDR3 in amino acids: CSARDDGDYGYTF. The CDR3 nucleotides are TGCAGTGCTAGAGATGACGGAGACTATGGCTACACCTTC.

The chain has TRBV27 and TRBJ1-3; unclear D gene. V was trimmed by 4 bases and J by 4 bases, leaving 14 bases between them. The CDR3 spans 15 residues. The V gene's germline CDR1 is MNHEY and CDR2 SMNVEV (reference sequence). The CDR3 region is CASSSRSGSGNTIYF. The CDR3 DNA is TGTGCCAGCAGTTCCCGCTCAGGTTCGGGAAACACCATATATTTT.

With respect to this clonotype: This sequence may be a read error, since a much larger clone differs from it by one base. As the CDR3 is not closed by the conserved phenylalanine or tryptophan, this likely results from a read error. The CDR3 reads CASNPGGQGISGYTL. CDR3 in DNA: TGTGCCAGCAATCCCGGGGGACAGGGTATATCGGGCTACACCTTA. The rearrangement joins TRBV6-5 to TRBJ1-2, with 9 bases that match TRBD1. The germline V gene has CDR1 MNHEY and CDR2 SVGAGI. V trimming: 7 bases; J trimming: 8 bases; junction bases outside the gene matches: 14. There are 15 residues in the CDR3.

This clonotype was seen ten or more times. CDR3 loop: CASSPTLQGAGGYTF. The CDR3 DNA reads TGTGCCAGCAGCCCGACTCTTCAGGGGGCGGGCGGCTACACCTTC. The V gene is TRBV7-9, the J gene TRBJ1-2, with 8 bases that match TRBD1. CDR1 is SEHNR and CDR2 is FQNEAQ in the germline V gene (reference sequence). This CDR3 is built from 15 residues. Trimming took 5 bases from V and 8 from J; bases not matched to a gene: 13.

This clonotype is medium-sized in the sample. A read error may produce the germline difference seen at one junction end. The chain recombines TRBV20-1 with TRBJ1-1, with a possible D match to TRBD1 (5 bases). This CDR3 spans 13 amino acids. Germline CDR1 is DFQATT and CDR2 is SNEGSKA (reference sequence). CDR3 amino acids: CSARDGPDTEAFF. In DNA form, the CDR3 reads TGCAGTGCTAGAGATGGGCCGGACACCGAAGCTTTCTTT.

The chain joins TRBV11-2 to TRBJ1-1; D is unclear. Germline V gene data show CDR1 as SGHAT and CDR2 as FQNNGV. Trimming took 2 bases from V and 1 from J, leaving 5 bases between them. The CDR3 is 13 residues long. CDR3 nucleotide sequence: TGTGCCAGCAGCTTACGGGCGAACACTGAAGCTTTCTTT. Amino acid sequence: CASSLRANTEAFF.

In regard to this clonotype: A much larger clone lies one base from this, so it may be a read error. The chain employs TRBV20-1 and TRBJ2-3, with 9 bases aligning to TRBD1. J lost 2 bases, V lost 4 bases, and 13 bases had no gene match. The CDR3 consists of 17 residues. Germline CDR1 and CDR2: DFQATT and SNEGSKA (reference sequence). The CDR3 is CSAIAPRDRDLTDTQYF. For the CDR3, the DNA is TGCAGTGCTATAGCCCCCCGGGACAGGGACCTCACAGATACGCAGTATTTT.

The count of this clonotype is one. A much larger clone is a single base away; this may be a read error. This chain joins TRBV20-1 and TRBJ1-3, with D uncertain. Germline-derived CDR1 and CDR2 are DFQATT and SNEGSKA (reference sequence). The CDR3 runs 11 residues. V lost 3 bases, J lost 5 bases, and 5 bases lay in between. This CDR3 is CSASIRNTIYF. The CDR3 nucleotides read TGCAGTGCTAGTATTAGAAACACCATATATTTT.

This clonotype was observed many times. The chain employs TRBV20-1 and TRBJ2-1; D possibly corresponds to TRBD1 (5 bases). The V gene's germline CDR1 is DFQATT and CDR2 SNEGSKA (reference sequence). CDR3 length: 14 amino acids. The V gene lost 0 bases and the J gene lost 3 bases, with 9 bases spanning the gap. The CDR3 DNA reads TGCAGTGCTAGAGACAGGGTGCACTACAATGAGCAGTTCTTC. Translating gives CSARDRVHYNEQFF.

This clonotype is a singleton in its sample. This chain joins TRBV7-4 and TRBJ2-6; no definite D call. Trimming took off 1 base at V and 2 bases at J, with 6 bases between the two ends. The CDR3 length is 15 residues. Germline values: CDR1 SGHVT, CDR2 SQSDAQ. The CDR3: CASSLEGTGANVLTF. Here the CDR3 DNA reads TGTGCCAGCAGCTTAGAAGGGACTGGGGCCAACGTCCTGACTTTC.

The V and J genes are TRBV18 and TRBJ2-1, with D hard to call. Germline assignment: CDR1 KGHSH and CDR2 LQKENI. The CDR3 length is 14 residues. Trimming took 5 bases from V and 9 from J, leaving 17 bases between them. The CDR3 loop is CASSGRAFHSEQFF. CDR3 bases: TGTGCCAGCTCAGGTCGGGCGTTCCACAGTGAGCAGTTCTTC.

On this clonotype itself: A read error may explain this, as a much larger clone is one base away. The chain couples TRBV6-4 to TRBJ2-7; no reliable D call. The length of the CDR3 is 12 residues. V was cut by 2 bases and J by 7 bases, with 9 bases left in between. CDR1 and CDR2 (germline): MRHNA, SNTAGT. The CDR3 reads CASSDKAKEQYF. The CDR3 bases are TGTGCCAGCAGTGACAAGGCAAAAGAGCAGTACTTC.

Only a few counts were recorded for this clonotype. The chain carries TRBV7-2 and TRBJ2-7; D tentatively fits TRBD1 or TRBD2 (6 bases each). Trimming removed 1 base from V and 6 bases from J, with 16 bases in between. The CDR3 covers 15 residues. Germline V CDR1 and CDR2: SGHTA, FQGNSA. CDR3: CASSLGGVGGREQYF. The CDR3 nucleotides read TGTGCCAGCAGCTTAGGGGGGGTAGGGGGGCGCGAGCAGTACTTC.

This clonotype came up a few times. The rearrangement uses TRBV4-1 and TRBJ1-2; D remains unclear. Trimming pared 0 bases from V and 4 bases from J, leaving 9 bases between. Germline CDR1 and CDR2: MGHRA and YSYEKL. The CDR3 consists of 14 residues. The CDR3 nucleotides are TGCGCCAGCAGCCAAGACCCGGGTGGCTATGGCTACACCTTC. It specifies CASSQDPGGYGYTF.

This clonotype has ten or more counts. This chain joins TRBV14 and TRBJ2-5, with a possible D match to TRBD2 (6 bases). This CDR3 is 16 amino acids long. CDR1 and CDR2 from the germline V gene are SGHDN and FVKESK. V shed 2 bases and J shed 5 bases, with 18 bases lying between them. CDR3 bases: TGTGCCAGCAGCCAAACCCGCGGGGATAGAAGTGAGACCCAGTACTTC. It codes for CASSQTRGDRSETQYF.